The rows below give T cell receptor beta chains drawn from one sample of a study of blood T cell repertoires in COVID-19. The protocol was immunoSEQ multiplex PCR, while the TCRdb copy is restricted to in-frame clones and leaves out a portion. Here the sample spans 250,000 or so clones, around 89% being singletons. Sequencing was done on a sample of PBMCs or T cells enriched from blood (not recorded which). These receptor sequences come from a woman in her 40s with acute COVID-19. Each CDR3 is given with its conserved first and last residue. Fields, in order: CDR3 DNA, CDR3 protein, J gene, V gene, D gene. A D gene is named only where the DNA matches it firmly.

cdr3_nt: TGTGCCAGCAGCTTACGGACAGGGGGCGGTGGAAACACCATATATTTT
cdr3_aa: CASSLRTGGGGNTIYF
j_call: TRBJ1-3
v_call: TRBV5-6
d_call: TRBD1

cdr3_nt: TGTGCCACCAGCAGAGTTGGAGGGGTCCGCCATGAGCAGTTCTTC
cdr3_aa: CATSRVGGVRHEQFF
j_call: TRBJ2-1
v_call: TRBV15
d_call: -

cdr3_nt: TGTGCCTGGAGTACGAGGGGGACTAGCGATTTCCGTAATACGCAGTATTTT
cdr3_aa: CAWSTRGTSDFRNTQYF
j_call: TRBJ2-3
v_call: TRBV30
d_call: TRBD2

cdr3_nt: TGTGCCAGCAGTGGTTTGCGACAGGGGAAGTACCAAGAGACCCAGTACTTC
cdr3_aa: CASSGLRQGKYQETQYF
j_call: TRBJ2-5
v_call: TRBV2
d_call: TRBD1

cdr3_nt: TGTGCCAGCAGTCCAGACCAAACGCGGGGGGCCAACGTCCTGACTTTC
cdr3_aa: CASSPDQTRGANVLTF
j_call: TRBJ2-6
v_call: TRBV2
d_call: -

cdr3_nt: TGTGCCAGCAGCCACGAGCGACAGGGGGCTTATTCACCCCTCCACTTT
cdr3_aa: CASSHERQGAYSPLHF
j_call: TRBJ1-6
v_call: TRBV5-8
d_call: TRBD1

cdr3_nt: TGCAGTGCTAGTGGAGGGGGCGAAACCGGGGACACTGAAGCTTTCTTT
cdr3_aa: CSASGGGETGDTEAFF
j_call: TRBJ1-1
v_call: TRBV20-1
d_call: TRBD1

cdr3_nt: TGCGCCAGCAGGGATCAGGGGTCGGGCACTGAAGCTTTCTTT
cdr3_aa: CASRDQGSGTEAFF
j_call: TRBJ1-1
v_call: TRBV5-1
d_call: -

cdr3_nt: TGTGCCAGCAGCTTACGGCAACCCCCTCGGGACGAGCAGTACTTC
cdr3_aa: CASSLRQPPRDEQYF
j_call: TRBJ2-7
v_call: TRBV7-2
d_call: -

cdr3_nt: TGTGCCAGCCGCGAGGGGGCGCGAGAGACCCAGTACTTC
cdr3_aa: CASREGARETQYF
j_call: TRBJ2-5
v_call: TRBV25-1
d_call: TRBD1